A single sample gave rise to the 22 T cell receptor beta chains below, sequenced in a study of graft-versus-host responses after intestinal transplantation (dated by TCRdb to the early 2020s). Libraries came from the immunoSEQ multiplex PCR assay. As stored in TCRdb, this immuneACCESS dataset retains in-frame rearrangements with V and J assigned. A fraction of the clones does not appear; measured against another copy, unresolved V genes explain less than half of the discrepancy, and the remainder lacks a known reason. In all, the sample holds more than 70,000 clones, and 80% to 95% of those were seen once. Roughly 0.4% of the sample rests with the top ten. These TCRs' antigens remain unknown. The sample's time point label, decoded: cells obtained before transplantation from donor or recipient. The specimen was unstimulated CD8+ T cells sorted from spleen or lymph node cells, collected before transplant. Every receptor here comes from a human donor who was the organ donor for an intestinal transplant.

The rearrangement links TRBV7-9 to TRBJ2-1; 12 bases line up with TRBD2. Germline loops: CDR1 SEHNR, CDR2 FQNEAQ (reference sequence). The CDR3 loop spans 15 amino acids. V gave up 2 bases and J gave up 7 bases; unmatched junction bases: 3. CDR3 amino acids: CASSLLAGGPNEQFF. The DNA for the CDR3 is TGTGCCAGCAGCTTACTAGCGGGGGGGCCAAATGAGCAGTTCTTC.

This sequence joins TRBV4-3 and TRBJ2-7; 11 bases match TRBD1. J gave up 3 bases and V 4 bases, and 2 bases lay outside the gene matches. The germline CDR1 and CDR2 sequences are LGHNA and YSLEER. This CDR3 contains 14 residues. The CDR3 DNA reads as TGCGCCAGCAGCCCCGGGACAGGGGGCTACGAGCAGTACTTC. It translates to CASSPGTGGYEQYF.

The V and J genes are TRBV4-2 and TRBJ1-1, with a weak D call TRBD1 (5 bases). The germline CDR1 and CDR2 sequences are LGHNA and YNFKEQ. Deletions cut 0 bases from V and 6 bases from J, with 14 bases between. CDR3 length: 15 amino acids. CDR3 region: CASSQDPGIWAEAFF. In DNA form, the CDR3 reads TGTGCCAGCAGCCAAGACCCAGGGATTTGGGCTGAAGCTTTCTTT.

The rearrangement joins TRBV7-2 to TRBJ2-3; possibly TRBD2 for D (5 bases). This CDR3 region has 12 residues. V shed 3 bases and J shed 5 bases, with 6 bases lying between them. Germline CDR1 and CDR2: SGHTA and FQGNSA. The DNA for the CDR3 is TGTGCCAGCAGCTTCCGGGGAGATACGCAGTATTTT. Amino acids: CASSFRGDTQYF.

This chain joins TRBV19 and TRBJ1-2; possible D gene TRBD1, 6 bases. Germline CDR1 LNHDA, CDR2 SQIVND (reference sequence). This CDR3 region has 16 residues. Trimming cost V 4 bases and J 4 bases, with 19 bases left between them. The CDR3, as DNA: TGTGCCAGTAGTACCCCGTCACAGGGAGTCATCTATGGCTACACCTTC. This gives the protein CASSTPSQGVIYGYTF.

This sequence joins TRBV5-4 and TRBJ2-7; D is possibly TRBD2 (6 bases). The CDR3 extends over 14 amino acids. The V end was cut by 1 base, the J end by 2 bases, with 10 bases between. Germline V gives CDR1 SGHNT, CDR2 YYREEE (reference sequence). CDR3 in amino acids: CASSLRGRPYEQYF. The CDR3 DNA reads TGTGCCAGCAGCTTGAGAGGGAGGCCCTACGAGCAGTACTTC.

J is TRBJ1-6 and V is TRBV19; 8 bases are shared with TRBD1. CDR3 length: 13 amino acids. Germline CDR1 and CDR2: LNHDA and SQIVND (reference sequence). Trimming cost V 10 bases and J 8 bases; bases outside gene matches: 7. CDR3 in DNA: TGTGCCACCCAGACAGGGGCAGATTCACCCCTCCACTTT. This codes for CATQTGADSPLHF.

The CDR3 DNA reads TGTGCCAGCCGAGGTAGCTCCTACAATGAGCAGTTCTTC. Translating it yields CASRGSSYNEQFF. The chain joins TRBV5-4 to TRBJ2-1, with D unresolved. Germline-derived CDR1 and CDR2 are SGHNT and YYREEE (reference sequence). V was pared by 7 bases and J by 0 bases, with 8 bases between. This CDR3 contains 13 residues.

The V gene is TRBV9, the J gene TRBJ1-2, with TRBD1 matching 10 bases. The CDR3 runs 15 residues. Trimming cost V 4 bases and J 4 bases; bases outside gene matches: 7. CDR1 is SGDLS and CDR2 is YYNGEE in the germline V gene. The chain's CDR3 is CASSSTGQGSYGYTF. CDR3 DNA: TGTGCCAGCAGCTCTACGGGACAGGGGAGCTATGGCTACACCTTC.

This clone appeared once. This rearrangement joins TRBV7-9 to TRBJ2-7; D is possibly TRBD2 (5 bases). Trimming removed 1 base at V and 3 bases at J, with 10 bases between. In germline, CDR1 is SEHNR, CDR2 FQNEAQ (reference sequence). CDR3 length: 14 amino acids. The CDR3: CASSLGLRDYEQYF. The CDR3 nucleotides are TGTGCCAGCAGCTTAGGACTCCGGGACTACGAGCAGTACTTC.

The CDR3 DNA follows: TGCGCCAGCAGCTTGACCAGGGTGGGCTACGAGCAGTACTTC. Translated: CASSLTRVGYEQYF. This chain connects TRBV5-1 to TRBJ2-7, with D possibly matching TRBD1 (5 bases). The V end was cut by 1 base, the J end by 3 bases, with 11 bases between. The CDR3 loop spans 14 amino acids. Germline V lookup: CDR1 SGHRS, CDR2 YFSETQ. Full variable domain (missing parts from reference TRBV5-1 and TRBJ2-7): KAGVTQTPRYLIKTRGQQVTLSCSPISGHRSVSWYQQTPGQGLQFLFEYFSETQRNKGNFPGRFSGRQFSNSRSEMNVSTLELGDSALYLCASSLTRVGYEQYFGPGTRLTVT.

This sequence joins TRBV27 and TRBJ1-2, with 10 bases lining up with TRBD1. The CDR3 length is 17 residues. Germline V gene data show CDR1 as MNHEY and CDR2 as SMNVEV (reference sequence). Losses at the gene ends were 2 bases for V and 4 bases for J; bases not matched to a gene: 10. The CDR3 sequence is CASSLEGPTGGVYGYTF. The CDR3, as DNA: TGTGCCAGCAGTTTAGAGGGCCCGACAGGGGGCGTCTATGGCTACACCTTC.

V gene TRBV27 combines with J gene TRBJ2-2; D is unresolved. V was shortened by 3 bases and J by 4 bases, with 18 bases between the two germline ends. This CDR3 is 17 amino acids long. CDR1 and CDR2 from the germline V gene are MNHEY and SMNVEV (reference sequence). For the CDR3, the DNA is TGTGCCAGCAGTTTTTTCCCGAGACTGGCTGGCACCGGGGAGCTGTTTTTT. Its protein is CASSFFPRLAGTGELFF.

This chain's CDR3 is CASSRWGQERYGYTF. The CDR3 DNA sequence: TGTGCCAGCAGCCGGTGGGGACAGGAGCGCTATGGCTACACCTTC. V is TRBV4-2 and J is TRBJ1-2; 8 bases agree with TRBD1. The CDR3 totals 15 residues. The V and J ends lost 4 bases and 4 bases, in that order; junction bases with no gene match: 8. Germline assignment: CDR1 LGHNA and CDR2 YNFKEQ.

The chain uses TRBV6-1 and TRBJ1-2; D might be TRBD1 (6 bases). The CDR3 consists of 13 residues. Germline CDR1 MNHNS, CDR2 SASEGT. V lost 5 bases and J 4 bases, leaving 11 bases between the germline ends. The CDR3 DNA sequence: TGTGCCAGCAGTCCGTTGACAGGCTATGGCTACACCTTC. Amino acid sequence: CASSPLTGYGYTF.

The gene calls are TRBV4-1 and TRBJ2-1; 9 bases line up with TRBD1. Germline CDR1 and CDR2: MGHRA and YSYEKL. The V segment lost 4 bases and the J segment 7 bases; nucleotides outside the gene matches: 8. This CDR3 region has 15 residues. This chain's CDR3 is CASSLIQGAENEQFF. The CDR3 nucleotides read TGCGCCAGCAGCCTCATACAGGGGGCGGAGAATGAGCAGTTCTTC.

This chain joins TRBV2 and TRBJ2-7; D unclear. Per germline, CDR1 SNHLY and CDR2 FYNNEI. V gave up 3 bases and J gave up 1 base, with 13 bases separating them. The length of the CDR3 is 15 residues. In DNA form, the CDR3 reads TGTGCCAGCAGTGACTGGCTAGTTCCGTCCTACGAGCAGTACTTC. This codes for CASSDWLVPSYEQYF. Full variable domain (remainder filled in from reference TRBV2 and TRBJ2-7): EPEVTQTPSHQVTQMGQEVILRCVPISNHLYFYWYRQILGQKVEFLVSFYNNEISEKSEIFDDQFSVERPDGSNFTLKIRSTKLEDSAMYFCASSDWLVPSYEQYFGPGTRLTVT.

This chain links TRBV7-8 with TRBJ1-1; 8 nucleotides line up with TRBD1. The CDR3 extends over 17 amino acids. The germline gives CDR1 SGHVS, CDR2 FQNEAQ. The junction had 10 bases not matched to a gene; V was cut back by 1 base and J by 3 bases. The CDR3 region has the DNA TGTGCCAGCAGCTTAGAGGCCAGGGGGCTGTTGGACACTGAAGCTTTCTTT. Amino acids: CASSLEARGLLDTEAFF.

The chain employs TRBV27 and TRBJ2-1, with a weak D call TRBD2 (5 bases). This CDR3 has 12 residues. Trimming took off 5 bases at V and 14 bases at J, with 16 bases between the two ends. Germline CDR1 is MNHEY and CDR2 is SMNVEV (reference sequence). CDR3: CASSGGALGKFF. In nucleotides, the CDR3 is TGTGCCAGCAGTGGAGGTGCCCTTGGGAAGTTCTTC.

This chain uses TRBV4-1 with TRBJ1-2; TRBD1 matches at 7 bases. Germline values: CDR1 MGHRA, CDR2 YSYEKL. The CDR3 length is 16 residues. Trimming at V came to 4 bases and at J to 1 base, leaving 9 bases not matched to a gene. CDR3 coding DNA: TGCGCCAGCAGCCCTCAGGGGGTCAAGGGTAACTATGGCTACACCTTC. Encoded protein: CASSPQGVKGNYGYTF.

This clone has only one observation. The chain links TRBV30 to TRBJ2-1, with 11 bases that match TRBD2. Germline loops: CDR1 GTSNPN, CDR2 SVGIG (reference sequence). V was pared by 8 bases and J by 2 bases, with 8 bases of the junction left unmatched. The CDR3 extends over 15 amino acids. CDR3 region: CAGSSGGPPYNEQFF. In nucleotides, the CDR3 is TGTGCCGGATCTAGCGGGGGGCCCCCCTACAATGAGCAGTTCTTC.

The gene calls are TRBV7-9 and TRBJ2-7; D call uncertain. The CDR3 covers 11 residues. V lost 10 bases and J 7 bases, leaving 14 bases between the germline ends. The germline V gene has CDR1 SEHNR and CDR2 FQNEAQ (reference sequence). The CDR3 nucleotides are TGTGCCACCGACTCAGATGGGGAGCAGTACTTC. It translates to CATDSDGEQYF.